Following are 3 T cell receptor beta chains from one sample sequenced in a study of read filtering for tumor transcriptome and immune sequencing. The library was built from about 400 ng RNA with molecular barcoded adaptors for alpha/delta and beta/gamma chains. TCRdb ran MiXCR on the reads and lists one entry per CDR3 protein. The table records more than 70,000 distinct CDR3 sequences, 20% to 25% of them present only once. Sequenced: a population of CD138-negative cells sorted from bone marrow. These receptors originate from a donor at least 40 years old with multiple myeloma.

This clonotype has ten or more counts. The rearrangement joins TRBV18 to TRBJ1-1; 7 positions match TRBD1. Germline-derived CDR1 and CDR2 are KGHSH and LQKENI. The ends lost 3 bases at V and 4 bases at J; junction bases unmatched: 5. This CDR3 is 14 amino acids long. The CDR3 DNA reads as TGTGCCAGCTCACCCCAGGGGGGGAGCACTGAAGCTTTCTTT. Its protein product is CASSPQGGSTEAFF.

As concerns this clonotype: A much larger clone lies a single base off, so this may be a read error. The CDR3 here is CASSSPAGGRGTGELFF. CDR3 nucleotide sequence: TGTGCCAGCAGTTCTCCTGCCGGGGGGCGCGGCACCGGGGAGCTGTTTTTT. The chain joins TRBV12-3 or TRBV12-4 to TRBJ2-2; TRBD2 might be the D (7 bases). Deletions cut 4 bases from V and 4 bases from J, with 19 bases between. CDR3 length: 17 amino acids.

This chain joins TRBV6-1 and TRBJ1-2; D is possibly TRBD1 (6 bases). The CDR3 is made up of 14 amino acids. Germline V gene sequence: CDR1 MNHNS, CDR2 SASEGT. Deletions cut 6 bases from V and 3 bases from J, with 14 bases between. The CDR3 sequence: CASRGAGPDYGYTF. CDR3 nucleotide sequence: TGTGCCAGCAGGGGGGCGGGACCCGACTATGGCTACACCTTC.